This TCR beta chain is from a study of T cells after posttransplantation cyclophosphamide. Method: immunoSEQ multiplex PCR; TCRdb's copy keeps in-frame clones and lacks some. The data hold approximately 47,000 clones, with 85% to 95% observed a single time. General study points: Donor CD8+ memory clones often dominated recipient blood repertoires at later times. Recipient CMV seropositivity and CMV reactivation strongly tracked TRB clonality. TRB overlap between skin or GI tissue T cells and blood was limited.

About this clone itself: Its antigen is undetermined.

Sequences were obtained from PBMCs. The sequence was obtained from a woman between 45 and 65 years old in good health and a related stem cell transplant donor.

This chain's CDR3 is CASTQWGVGTDTQYF. CDR3 nucleotide sequence: TGTGCCAGCACCCAGTGGGGGGTGGGCACAGATACGCAGTATTTT. The chain recombines TRBV13 with TRBJ2-3; D is perhaps TRBD2 (6 bases). With 7 bases removed from V and 1 base from J, the gap between germline ends came to 15 bases. The CDR3 has 15 residues. Germline V CDR1 and CDR2: PRHDT, FYEKMQ (reference sequence).